The 14 T cell receptor beta chains listed next were all sequenced from one sample in a study of siplizumab effects on memory and regulatory T cells. Generated by immunoSEQ multiplex PCR, the TCRdb table keeps only in-frame clones and is missing some. The sample has fewer than 130,000 clones; roughly 89% are singletons. The specimen was CD4+ T cells sorted from blood. The receptors come from a human donor in good health.

A remark on this clone: Other DNA sequences within the sample encode an identical CDR3. J is TRBJ2-6 and V is TRBV9; tentatively, D is TRBD2 (6 bases). Germline CDR1 reads SGDLS; CDR2 reads YYNGEE. This CDR3 contains 15 residues. V lost 0 bases and J 2 bases, leaving 6 bases between the germline ends. CDR3 sequence reads: CASSVGGAGANVLTF. CDR3 DNA: TGTGCCAGCAGCGTAGGCGGGGCTGGGGCCAACGTCCTGACTTTC.

This clone is a singleton in its sample. The chain has TRBV27 and TRBJ2-3; D gene ambiguous. CDR1 is MNHEY, CDR2 SMNVEV, per germline (reference sequence). V gave up 3 bases and J gave up 2 bases, with 12 bases separating them. The CDR3 covers 15 residues. Here the CDR3 DNA reads TGTGCCAGCAGTTTTCTACGGCCCACCACAGATACGCAGTATTTT. This codes for CASSFLRPTTDTQYF.

Only one count was recorded for this clone. J is TRBJ2-5 and V is TRBV11-1; the match to TRBD2 covers 7 bases. The V segment lost 5 bases and the J segment 5 bases; nucleotides outside the gene matches: 11. The germline V gene encodes CDR1 SGHAT and CDR2 FQDESV (reference sequence). The CDR3 length is 15 residues. CDR3 in amino acids: CASSPRLAGVETQYF. The CDR3 region has the DNA TGTGCCAGCAGCCCCCGACTAGCTGGGGTGGAGACCCAGTACTTC.

The V call is TRBV5-4, the J call TRBJ1-1; 8 bases align to TRBD1. The CDR3 is 16 residues long. CDR1 is SGHNT, CDR2 YYREEE, per germline (reference sequence). The V segment lost 4 bases and the J segment 6 bases; nucleotides outside the gene matches: 14. The CDR3 sequence is CASSGAGTGGRAEAFF. Written as DNA, the CDR3 is TGTGCCAGCAGCGGAGCCGGGACAGGTGGCAGAGCTGAAGCTTTCTTT. The full variable domain, its missing parts supplied by reference TRBV5-4 and TRBJ1-1, is ETGVTQSPTHLIKTRGQQVTLRCSSQSGHNTVSWYQQALGQGPQFIFQYYREEENGRGNFPPRFSGLQFPNYSSELNVNALELDDSALYLCASSGAGTGGRAEAFFGQGTRLTVV.

This chain connects TRBV18 to TRBJ2-7, with a weak D call TRBD2 (6 bases). Trimming left V 2 bases short and J 6 bases short, with 14 bases between. Germline V gene data show CDR1 as KGHSH and CDR2 as LQKENI. This CDR3 region has 14 residues. The CDR3 region is CASSPESGAGEQYF. CDR3 nucleotide sequence: TGTGCCAGCTCACCAGAGTCGGGAGCGGGCGAGCAGTACTTC.

The J gene is TRBJ1-4, the V gene TRBV6-1, with D hard to call. V was clipped by 8 bases and J by 2 bases, with 12 bases between them. This CDR3 is built from 14 residues. Germline lookup yields CDR1 MNHNS and CDR2 SASEGT. The CDR3 loop is CASVSGSTNEKLFF. DNA of the CDR3: TGTGCCAGCGTATCGGGATCGACTAATGAAAAACTGTTTTTT.

The chain has TRBV29-1 and TRBJ1-4; 7 bases match TRBD1. Trimming took 3 bases from V and 11 from J; bases not matched to a gene: 6. The length of the CDR3 is 12 residues. Germline loops: CDR1 SQVTM, CDR2 ANQGSEA. CDR3 in amino acids: CSVEVDRDKLFF. In nucleotides, the CDR3 is TGCAGCGTTGAGGTCGACAGGGACAAACTGTTTTTT.

CDR3 sequence reads: CASSIGTSGETQYF. CDR3 coding DNA: TGTGCCAGCAGCATCGGGACTAGTGGTGAGACCCAGTACTTC. V is TRBV7-2 and J is TRBJ2-5, with 8 bases matching TRBD2. Germline trimming cut 5 bases from V and 5 bases from J; bases unmatched to any gene: 7. The germline V gene has CDR1 SGHTA and CDR2 FQGNSA. The length of the CDR3 is 14 residues.

CDR3 coding DNA: TGTGCCGCCTATGCGCAGGGTTCTAACTATGGCTACACCTTC. Translation gives CAAYAQGSNYGYTF. This sequence joins TRBV10-3 and TRBJ1-2, with a tentative D call TRBD1 (5 bases). The CDR3 length is 14 residues. The V gene lost 11 bases and the J gene lost 0 bases, with 16 bases spanning the gap. Germline values: CDR1 ENHRY, CDR2 SYGVKD.

This chain uses TRBV28 with TRBJ2-7; possible D gene TRBD2, 6 bases. The germline V and J ends were trimmed by 5 bases and 7 bases, with 15 bases remaining between them. This CDR3 region has 13 residues. Looked up from germline, CDR1 is MDHEN and CDR2 is SYDVKM. The CDR3 DNA reads as TGTGCCAGCAGTACCCGACTAGTTAATGAGCAGTACTTC. This encodes CASSTRLVNEQYF.

The chain couples TRBV5-4 to TRBJ1-6; 8 nucleotides agree with TRBD1. The J segment lost 7 bases and the V segment lost 10 bases, leaving 7 bases of the junction unmatched. The CDR3 contains 13 residues. Germline values: CDR1 SGHNT, CDR2 YYREEE (reference sequence). CDR3 DNA: TGTGCCTCCCGGACAGGGTTGAATTCACCCCTCCACTTT. Amino acids: CASRTGLNSPLHF.

The CDR3 here is CASSEQNTGELFF. CDR3 sequence (DNA): TGCGCCAGCAGTGAACAGAACACCGGGGAGCTGTTTTTT. The chain links TRBV10-1 to TRBJ2-2; D remains ambiguous. V gave up 3 bases and J gave up 1 base, with 3 bases separating them. CDR1 and CDR2 (germline): WNHNN, SYGVQD (reference sequence). The CDR3 is 13 residues long.

The V and J genes are TRBV30 and TRBJ2-2; D ambiguous. From germline, CDR1 is GTSNPN and CDR2 SVGIG (reference sequence). The germline V and J ends were trimmed by 5 bases and 3 bases, with 4 bases remaining between them. The CDR3 runs to 11 residues. The CDR3 loop reads CAWQDTGELFF. CDR3 in DNA: TGTGCCTGGCAAGACACCGGGGAGCTGTTTTTT.

This rearrangement joins TRBV6-4 to TRBJ2-7; D is uncertain. Trimming left V 9 bases short and J 3 bases short, with 15 bases between. Germline loops: CDR1 MRHNA, CDR2 SNTAGT. This CDR3 comprises 13 residues. CDR3 in DNA: TGTGCCAGGGTGGCCGCTCAGGACTACGAGCAGTACTTC. This encodes CARVAAQDYEQYF.